Below are 2 T cell receptor beta chains sequenced from a single sample in a study of identical twins. TCRdb re-derived calls from the 5' RACE reads in MiXCR, one entry per CDR3 protein. The sample has 550,000 to 700,000 distinct CDR3 sequences, over 20% seen once. The data also belong to a second study, concerning T cells expressing NK-cell markers.

The specimen was PBMCs. The receptor set was obtained from a woman aged 18-29 years in good health.

This clonotype was seen ten or more times. V and J are TRBV7-2 and TRBJ2-1, with D maybe TRBD2 (5 bases). The CDR3 extends over 15 amino acids. Looked up from germline, CDR1 is SGHTA and CDR2 is FQGNSA. V lost 1 base and J lost 4, with 11 bases in between. CDR3 in amino acids: CASSLGSSGYNEQFF. DNA for the CDR3: TGTGCCAGCAGCTTAGGGAGCTCGGGATACAATGAGCAGTTCTTC.

The rearrangement links TRBV5-1 to TRBJ2-5; D might be TRBD1 or TRBD2, each matching 5 bases. The CDR3 spans 15 residues. CDR1 SGHRS and CDR2 YFSETQ come from the germline V gene. V shed 4 bases and J shed 0 bases, with 13 bases lying between them. The CDR3 DNA sequence: TGCGCCAGCAGCGGAGAGGGGTTTTACCAAGAGACCCAGTACTTC. Its translation: CASSGEGFYQETQYF.